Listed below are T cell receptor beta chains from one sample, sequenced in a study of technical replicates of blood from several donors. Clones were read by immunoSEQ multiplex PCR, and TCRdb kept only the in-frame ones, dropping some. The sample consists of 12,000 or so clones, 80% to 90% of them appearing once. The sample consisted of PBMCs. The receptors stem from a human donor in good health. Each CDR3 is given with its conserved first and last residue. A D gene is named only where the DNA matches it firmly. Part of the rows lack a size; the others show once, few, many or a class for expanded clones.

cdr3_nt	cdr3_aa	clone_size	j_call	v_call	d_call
TGCAGCGTTGAGTACGGGACAGGGGCGAGTGGCTACACCTTC	CSVEYGTGASGYTF	.	TRBJ1-2	TRBV29-1	TRBD1
TGTGCCAGCAGTTACTCCCAGGACTTGCCCCTCTACGAGCAGTACTTC	CASSYSQDLPLYEQYF	.	TRBJ2-7	TRBV6-5	.
TGCGCCAGCACCGAGGGGGGAGGGCTCTCCTACAATGAGCAGTTCTTC	CASTEGGGLSYNEQFF	.	TRBJ2-1	TRBV10-2	.
TGTGCCAGCACTCCGGGCGGGAGGCCCTACCAGCAGTACTTC	CASTPGGRPYQQYF	.	TRBJ2-7	TRBV28	TRBD2
TGCGCCAGCAGCTTCTTGGGACAGGGAGACACCGGGGAGCTGTTTTTT	CASSFLGQGDTGELFF	.	TRBJ2-2	TRBV5-1	TRBD1
TGCAGCGTTGAGAGCCTGGGGGGCACTGAAGCTTTCTTT	CSVESLGGTEAFF	.	TRBJ1-1	TRBV29-1	.
TGTGCCAGCAGCACCGGACTGGGGGACAGGGCGCAAGAGACCCAGTACTTC	CASSTGLGDRAQETQYF	.	TRBJ2-5	TRBV5-8	TRBD1
TGCGCCAGCAGCTTGGCACTAGCGGGAGTCTGGGAGCAGTACTTC	CASSLALAGVWEQYF	.	TRBJ2-7	TRBV5-1	TRBD2
TGTGCCAGCTCACTCAGGGGCCAGGAAAAACTGTTTTTT	CASSLRGQEKLFF	.	TRBJ1-4	TRBV18	.
TGTGCCAGCAGCAGCCAGGGTTCGAACACTGAAGCTTTCTTT	CASSSQGSNTEAFF	few	TRBJ1-1	TRBV2	.
TGCGCCAGCAGCTCTAGCGGGAGTTCCTACGAGCAGTACTTC	CASSSSGSSYEQYF	once	TRBJ2-7	TRBV5-1	TRBD2
TGTGCCTGGAGTGTACTGCTCGGGAATCAGCCCCAGCATTTT	CAWSVLLGNQPQHF	.	TRBJ1-5	TRBV30	.
TGTGCCAGCAGCTTAGGAGTAGGAGTGAACACTGAAGCTTTCTTT	CASSLGVGVNTEAFF	.	TRBJ1-1	TRBV7-2	.
TGTGCCAGCAGTCAACAGGCGTTTGAGGCTTTCTTT	CASSQQAFEAFF	.	TRBJ1-1	TRBV2	.
TGTGCCACCAGCAGAGATCTTGGGACAGCGAACACTGAAGCTTTCTTT	CATSRDLGTANTEAFF	few	TRBJ1-1	TRBV15	TRBD1
TGTGCCAGCTCACGAGAGTTCGGGAGTGGGACCGGGGAGCTGTTTTTT	CASSREFGSGTGELFF	few	TRBJ2-2	TRBV18	.
TGTGCCACCAGCAGCCGGGCGGGGGCAATCAGCAATCAGCCCCAGCATTTT	CATSSRAGAISNQPQHF	.	TRBJ1-5	TRBV15	.
TGTGCCAGCAGCTTAGGCAGGGCCTACGAGCAGTACTTC	CASSLGRAYEQYF	.	TRBJ2-7	TRBV7-7	.
TGCGCCAGCAGTGAGCTAGGACAGGGGGCCTACGAGCAGTACTTC	CASSELGQGAYEQYF	.	TRBJ2-7	TRBV10-2	TRBD1
TGTGCCAGCAGTCCCGCGGGAGGACTCTACAATGAGCAGTTCTTC	CASSPAGGLYNEQFF	.	TRBJ2-1	TRBV27	TRBD2
TGTGCCAGTAGGCAAGGGGTTTTTGGGGCCAACGTCCTGACTTTC	CASRQGVFGANVLTF	.	TRBJ2-6	TRBV19	.
TGCGCCAGCAGCTTTGGGGGGCTAGCGGGAGGTGGAGATACGCAGTATTTT	CASSFGGLAGGGDTQYF	.	TRBJ2-3	TRBV5-1	TRBD2
TGTGCCAGCAGCTCAAAGGGGGCGGAAAATGAGCAGTTCTTC	CASSSKGAENEQFF	.	TRBJ2-1	TRBV7-6	TRBD1